This T cell receptor (beta chain) appears in the sequencing data of a study of blood T cell repertoires in COVID-19. Study information: Samples taken during acute and convalescent COVID-19 were collected in the United States, Italy and Spain.

The method was immunoSEQ multiplex PCR; TCRdb's version includes in-frame clones alone and lacks a portion of them. The sample records about 320,000 clones, 85% being singletons. V was trimmed by 6 bases and J by 0 bases, leaving 12 bases between them. The CDR3 sequence is 15 residues long. The germline CDR1 and CDR2 sequences are SGHVS and FQNEAQ. The specimen sequenced was PBMCs or T cells enriched from blood (not recorded which). This receptor was obtained from a woman between 25 and 40 years old who had been exposed to COVID-19. The chain combines TRBV7-8 with TRBJ1-5; weak D call: TRBD1 (5 bases). The CDR3 sequence is CASRPGRGSNQPQHF. CDR3 nucleotides: TGTGCCAGCAGACCAGGGCGTGGTAGCAATCAGCCCCAGCATTTT. The entire variable domain, with the rest obtained from reference TRBV7-8 and TRBJ1-5, is as follows: GAGVSQSPRYKVAKRGQDVALRCDPISGHVSLFWYQQALGQGPEFLTYFQNEAQLDKSGLPSDRFFAERPEGSVSTLKIQRTQQEDSAVYLCASRPGRGSNQPQHFGDGTRLSIL.